This T cell receptor beta chain emerged from a study of T cells expressing NK-cell markers (dated by TCRdb to 2019 to 2021). Study-wide context: TCR beta-chain repertoires were profiled in sorted CD3+CD56+NKG2C+, CD3+CD56+NKG2C- and CD3+CD56-NKG2C+ T-cell subsets from several donors. Randomly selected healthy volunteers, three men and five women, were used as the eight sequenced donors. Among the eight sequenced donors, seven were HCMV-seropositive and one was HCMV-seronegative. Illumina HiSeq 2000/2500, MiSeq or NextSeq was used to sequence libraries as 2 x 150 bp reads.

The germline V gene provides CDR1 SGHRS and CDR2 YFSETQ. The CDR3 covers 17 residues, taking in both the cysteine and the phenylalanine. The entry carries no DNA sequence. With respect to this clonotype: The antigen it binds to is not known.

HCMV-specific IgG was detected in serum with a commercial ELISA kit to determine HCMV serostatus. Ficoll density gradient centrifugation was used to isolate peripheral blood mononuclear cells from blood. The paper's findings and limits, for the study overall: In more than 5 donors, the dominant CD3+CD56+NKG2C+ clonotypes were found to rank among the top 10 CD8+ clonotypes and to make up roughly 1.0-7.0% of CD8+ T cells. Those dominant clonotypes were again the most abundant among CD3+CD56-NKG2C+ cells in four donors, at roughly 28.3-65%. It remained unclear whether the expanded NKG2C-expressing T cell clones were specific for HCMV antigens.

Reads for this sample came from an Illumina HiSeq 2000. TCR beta cDNA libraries were made by 5'RACE template switching that added a universal primer site and unique molecular identifiers. Priming for cDNA synthesis came from the TCR beta constant segment, and two successive PCR amplification steps followed. As for how the authors treated the data: MIGEC was used to demultiplex reads and group reads by UMI, and MiTCR was used to assemble and quantify clonotypes. To exclude erroneous sequences, any TCR cDNA sequence not supported by at least two reads was discarded. The tcR package was used for downstream repertoire analysis, and clonotypes were matched across fractions by CDR3 nucleotide sequence plus V segment. VDJmatch was used to annotate antigen specificity against VDJdb, with one amino acid substitution in CDR3 allowed. TCRdb reprocessed the reads and lists each CDR3 protein sequence as a single entry, with no DNA. The V and J calls here are based on TCRdb, not the publication. This sample's records show about 550,000 distinct CDR3 sequences. The ten largest account for 3% to 4.5% of the sample.

The specimen was blood T cells: a sorted CD56 or NKG2C T cell subset, CD4+ or CD8+ T cells, or bulk PBMC T cells (not recorded which). This TCR was recovered from a man in his late teens or twenties in good health. Donor details come from another sample of the same person, matched by shared clones. The chain was built from TRBV5-1 and TRBJ2-1; TCRdb gives TRBD2 as the D gene, but with no DNA this cannot be confirmed. The CDR3 protein: CASSPPGLASLGNEQFF.